Reported below is one T cell receptor beta chain. This sample is part of a study of blood T cell repertoires in COVID-19. Method: immunoSEQ multiplex PCR; TCRdb's copy keeps in-frame clones and lacks some. The sample records around 380,000 clones, more than 75% being singletons. The CDR3 contains 18 residues. Per germline, CDR1 LGHNA and CDR2 YNFKEQ. The V end lost 0 bases, the J end lost 1 base, and 18 bases lay between the germline ends. This TCR derives from a man in his thirties or forties who had recovered from COVID-19. The sequenced sample consisted of PBMCs or T cells enriched from blood (not recorded which). This chain uses TRBV4-2 with TRBJ1-2; a possible D gene is TRBD1 (6 bases). The CDR3 DNA follows: TGTGCCAGCAGCCAAGAGGTGGGGCAGGGGATCGGTAACTATGGCTACACCTTC. Protein: CASSQEVGQGIGNYGYTF.